This T cell receptor beta chain is drawn from a study of OX40 agonist ivuxolimab in advanced cancers. Study summary: In this cohort, patients received ivuxolimab, an agonistic anti-OX40 (CD134) antibody.

For this clone: Its target is not known.

Germline V gives CDR1 MNHEY, CDR2 SMNVEV (reference sequence). CDR3 length: 14 residues. Germline trimming cut 5 bases from V and 6 bases from J; bases unmatched to any gene: 9. Cycle 7 day 1, cycle 4 day 1, and baseline were the timepoints at which blood was sampled. Assay: immunoSEQ multiplex PCR; the TCRdb copy retains only in-frame clones and omits some. The repertoire includes about 50,000 clones, around nine tenths of them detected once, and approximately 5% sits in the top ten. Study outcomes and limitations: Dose levels from 0.1 to 3.0 mg/kg saw CD4+ and CD8+ blood T cells expand clonally by week 6. Mean expanded clone counts were higher in CD8+ than CD4+ T cells.

V is TRBV27 and J is TRBJ2-7, with 8 positions matching TRBD2. This clonotype was obtained from an adult with an advanced solid tumor such as melanoma, head and neck, liver or kidney cancer. Material: CD4+ or CD8+ T cells sorted from blood, obtained in a trial of the OX40 agonist ivuxolimab. This CDR3 is CASSVTGGGREQYF. In nucleotides, the CDR3 is TGTGCCAGCAGTGTAACGGGAGGGGGGCGCGAGCAGTACTTC.